The 26 T cell receptor beta chains given below trace back to one sample, sequenced in a study of Graves' ophthalmopathy and Graves' hyperthyroidism. For repertoire sequencing, the TCR beta CDR3 regions were amplified from RNA transcripts. RT-PCR was first run with HTBI primers, then multiplex PCR in a second round. TCRdb re-analysed the multiplex PCR reads in MiXCR, keeping a single row per CDR3 protein. Of hundreds of thousands of distinct CDR3 sequences listed, about 41% are singletons. Sequenced material: peripheral blood. The receptor source for this set is an adult man with Graves' ophthalmopathy.

At least ten counts were recorded for this clonotype. This chain joins TRBV12-3 or TRBV12-4 and TRBJ1-4; D is unresolved. The V end was cut by 2 bases, the J end by 4 bases, with 8 bases between. The CDR3 contains 14 residues. The CDR3: CASSLRRLNEKLFF. CDR3 bases: TGTGCCAGCAGTTTACGGAGACTTAATGAAAAACTGTTTTTT.

The CDR3 sequence: CASSTPRQGGWTGELFF. The CDR3 coding sequence is TGTGCCAGTAGTACCCCACGACAGGGAGGATGGACCGGGGAGCTGTTTTTT. The chain joins TRBV19 to TRBJ2-2; D is possibly TRBD1 (7 bases). The CDR3 extends over 17 amino acids. V was cut by 4 bases and J by 5 bases, with 20 bases left in between. CDR1 LNHDA and CDR2 SQIVND come from the germline V gene (reference sequence).

This clonotype was seen a few times. The J gene is TRBJ1-1, the V gene TRBV19, with D possibly TRBD1 on 5 matching bases. V lost 5 bases, J lost 3 bases, and 16 bases lay in between. The length of the CDR3 is 15 residues. Germline CDR1 reads LNHDA; CDR2 reads SQIVND (reference sequence). DNA for the CDR3: TGTGCCAGTAGTTCCGACGGGGCAGGGTACACTGAAGCTTTCTTT. This codes for CASSSDGAGYTEAFF.

This clonotype was recorded many times. V and J are TRBV10-3 and TRBJ2-7; D is unclear. The V end lost 3 bases, the J end lost 7 bases, and 13 bases lay between the germline ends. This CDR3 has 13 amino acids. The germline gives CDR1 ENHRY, CDR2 SYGVKD. The CDR3 nucleotides are TGTGCCATCAGTGATGGAGACCAGAGGGAGCAGTACTTC. Translation gives CAISDGDQREQYF.

V gene TRBV15 combines with J gene TRBJ1-6; D uncertain. The CDR3 has 18 amino acids. Trimming shortened V by 11 bases and J by 1 base, and 24 bases separated the two germline ends. The germline gives CDR1 LNHNV, CDR2 YYDKDF (reference sequence). As DNA, the CDR3 is TGTGCCCCGACTATGTTTTATATTGGAAAATCCTATAATTCACCCCTCCACTTT. This codes for CAPTMFYIGKSYNSPLHF.

The V gene is TRBV4-1, the J gene TRBJ1-2, with D hard to call. Germline V gene sequence: CDR1 MGHRA, CDR2 YSYEKL. The length of the CDR3 is 12 residues. V lost 4 bases, J lost 10 bases, and 13 bases lay in between. The CDR3 region has the DNA TGCGCCAGCAGCCCCTCGGGAGCGGACTACACCTTC. As protein: CASSPSGADYTF.

The genes are TRBV30 and TRBJ1-5; D remains ambiguous. The CDR3 spans 13 residues. The germline gives CDR1 GTSNPN, CDR2 SVGIG (reference sequence). Trimming shortened V by 3 bases and J by 6 bases, and 12 bases separated the two germline ends. The DNA for the CDR3 is TGTGCCTGGAGCCCGGAGTCCGGTCAGCCCCAGCATTTT. Its translation: CAWSPESGQPQHF. Full variable domain (rest looked up from reference TRBV30 and TRBJ1-5): SQTIHQWPATLVQPVGSPLSLECTVEGTSNPNLYWYRQAAGRGLQLLFYSVGIGQISSEVPQNLSASRPQDRQFILSSKKLLLSDSGFYLCAWSPESGQPQHFGDGTRLSIL.

This clonotype has only a few counts. The V call is TRBV11-1, the J call TRBJ2-2, with D possibly TRBD2 on 6 matching bases. Germline loops: CDR1 SGHAT, CDR2 FQDESV (reference sequence). V lost 5 bases and J 5 bases, leaving 21 bases between the germline ends. CDR3 length: 17 residues. This CDR3 is CASSTAAGKRQTGELFF. In DNA, the CDR3 is TGTGCCAGCAGCACCGCGGCGGGGAAACGTCAAACCGGGGAGCTGTTTTTT.

This clonotype was seen only a few times. The chain recombines TRBV2 with TRBJ1-2; 8 positions match TRBD1. The germline CDR1 and CDR2 sequences are SNHLY and FYNNEI. This CDR3 contains 17 residues. The V and J ends lost 5 bases and 4 bases, in that order; junction bases with no gene match: 15. The DNA for the CDR3 is TGTGCCAGCAGTCTAAATCGGGTCCGGGACAGGAGCTATGGCTACACCTTC. Its translation is CASSLNRVRDRSYGYTF.

This clonotype was counted at least ten times. The J gene is TRBJ1-1, the V gene TRBV9, with D possibly being TRBD1 (6 bases). This CDR3 has 13 residues. Trimming shortened V by 5 bases and J by 0 bases, and 8 bases separated the two germline ends. Germline loops: CDR1 SGDLS, CDR2 YYNGEE. The CDR3 loop is CASSAGVNTEAFF. DNA of the CDR3: TGTGCCAGCAGTGCAGGGGTGAACACTGAAGCTTTCTTT.

A remark on this clonotype: A read error may produce the germline difference seen at one junction end. The V call is TRBV10-3, the J call TRBJ2-2; D may correspond to TRBD1 or TRBD2 (5 bases each). There are 15 residues in the CDR3. In germline, CDR1 is ENHRY, CDR2 SYGVKD. The CDR3 DNA follows: TGTGCCAGCAGTGCAGGGACGGACGGCACCGGGGAGCTGTTTTTT. Amino acid sequence: CASSAGTDGTGELFF.

As concerns this clonotype: At one boundary the junction diverges from the germline segment, which might be a read error. This chain links TRBV7-8 with TRBJ2-5; weak D call: TRBD1 (6 bases). Germline values: CDR1 SGHVS, CDR2 FQNEAQ. The CDR3 totals 15 residues. The CDR3 is CASSMTAGEWESQYF. The CDR3 nucleotides read TGTGCCAGCAGCATGACGGCAGGGGAGTGGGAGAGCCAGTACTTC.

As for this clonotype: A clone one base away is much larger, so this may be a read error. The chain links TRBV7-9 to TRBJ2-5; D is unclear. Trimming removed 3 bases at V and 7 bases at J, with 18 bases between. The length of the CDR3 is 15 residues. CDR1 SEHNR and CDR2 FQNEAQ come from the germline V gene (reference sequence). The CDR3 loop reads CASSFSTLQTGTQYF. In nucleotides, the CDR3 is TGTGCCAGCAGCTTCTCGACTCTCCAGACGGGGACCCAGTACTTC. Based on the CDR3 plus reference TRBV7-9 and TRBJ2-5, the full variable domain is DTGVSQNPRHKITKRGQNVTFRCDPISEHNRLYWYRQTLGQGPEFLTYFQNEAQLEKSRLLSDRFSAERPKGSFSTLEIQRTEQGDSAMYLCASSFSTLQTGTQYFGPGTRLLVL.

In its sample, this clonotype was seen many times. This chain links TRBV9 with TRBJ1-2, with D unclear. V was shortened by 5 bases and J by 0 bases, with 11 bases between the two germline ends. The CDR3 is 14 amino acids. From germline, CDR1 is SGDLS and CDR2 YYNGEE. This CDR3 is CASSTNGANYGYTF. The DNA for the CDR3 is TGTGCCAGCAGTACCAACGGGGCTAACTATGGCTACACCTTC.

The chain recombines TRBV7-9 with TRBJ2-7; tentatively, D is TRBD2 (7 bases). CDR3 length: 15 amino acids. The V end lost 7 bases, the J end lost 2 bases, and 18 bases lay between the germline ends. Looked up from germline, CDR1 is SEHNR and CDR2 is FQNEAQ (reference sequence). CDR3 sequence: CASNPLEGGAYEQYF. CDR3 nucleotides: TGTGCCAGCAACCCCCTCGAGGGGGGGGCCTACGAGCAGTACTTC.

In its sample, this clonotype was seen many times. The chain uses TRBV19 and TRBJ1-5; D uncertain. Trimming pared 0 bases from V and 4 bases from J, leaving 10 bases between. The CDR3 spans 15 residues. Germline V CDR1 and CDR2: LNHDA, SQIVND (reference sequence). The DNA for the CDR3 is TGTGCCAGTAGTATAGATCCGGGCCCGAATCAGCCCCAGCATTTT. Protein: CASSIDPGPNQPQHF.

This chain links TRBV19 with TRBJ2-5; 15 bases fit TRBD2. The V gene's germline CDR1 is LNHDA and CDR2 SQIVND (reference sequence). The CDR3 length is 16 residues. J gave up 2 bases and V 7 bases, and 5 bases lay outside the gene matches. In nucleotides, the CDR3 is TGTGCCAGTAACCTCGGACTAGCGGGGGGGCAAGAGACCCAGTACTTC. Amino acids: CASNLGLAGGQETQYF.

The genes are TRBV5-1 and TRBJ2-2, with a weak D call TRBD2 (5 bases). Trimming removed 0 bases from V and 4 bases from J, with 7 bases in between. The CDR3 is 14 residues long. Per germline, CDR1 SGHRS and CDR2 YFSETQ. CDR3: CASSLGGFTGELFF. CDR3 nucleotides: TGCGCCAGCAGCTTGGGCGGGTTCACCGGGGAGCTGTTTTTT.

V is TRBV7-9 and J is TRBJ1-2; 8 bases align to TRBD1. Germline CDR1 is SEHNR and CDR2 is FQNEAQ (reference sequence). The J segment lost 10 bases and the V segment lost 5 bases, leaving 6 bases of the junction unmatched. This CDR3 spans 12 amino acids. CDR3: CASSQGAISYTF. The DNA of the CDR3 is TGTGCCAGCAGCCAGGGGGCTATATCCTACACCTTC.

This chain links TRBV3-1 with TRBJ2-7; D is perhaps TRBD2 (6 bases). CDR1 is LGHDT, CDR2 YNNKEL, per germline (reference sequence). V lost 7 bases and J 5 bases, leaving 18 bases between the germline ends. This CDR3 has 14 residues. Here the CDR3 reads CASTNAGTLHEQYF. The CDR3 DNA follows: TGTGCCAGCACCAACGCGGGAACCCTCCACGAGCAGTACTTC.

This clonotype was recorded at least ten times. The chain has TRBV5-1 and TRBJ1-2, with unresolved D. The germline V and J ends were trimmed by 3 bases and 4 bases, with 7 bases remaining between them. From germline, CDR1 is SGHRS and CDR2 YFSETQ. The CDR3 has 12 amino acids. The CDR3 DNA is TGCGCCAGCAGCTCTCCGAGCTATGGCTACACCTTC. Protein: CASSSPSYGYTF.

The chain employs TRBV6-6 and TRBJ2-2; D perhaps matches TRBD1 (6 bases). The germline V gene has CDR1 MNHNY and CDR2 SVGAGI (reference sequence). CDR3 length equals 14 residues. Deletions cut 2 bases from V and 11 bases from J, with 15 bases between. CDR3 DNA sequence: TGTGCCAGCAGTTACCAGGGGTCTGCCCCCGAGCTGTTTTTT. Protein product: CASSYQGSAPELFF.

V is TRBV11-2 and J is TRBJ2-7, with 7 nucleotides matching TRBD2. The CDR3 is 16 residues long. V trimming: 3 bases; J trimming: 0 bases; junction bases outside the gene matches: 8. Germline V CDR1 and CDR2: SGHAT, FQNNGV. This CDR3 is CASSFGASGSSYEQYF. The CDR3 nucleotides read TGTGCCAGCAGCTTTGGGGCTAGCGGCAGCTCCTACGAGCAGTACTTC.

The chain recombines TRBV9 with TRBJ1-3; TRBD1 might be the D (6 bases). This CDR3 region has 16 residues. The V end was cut by 4 bases, the J end by 4 bases, with 18 bases between. CDR1 is SGDLS, CDR2 YYNGEE, per germline. The CDR3 DNA reads as TGTGCCAGCAGCTCCGGGACACCAACGGGGGGAAACACCATATATTTT. Amino acid sequence: CASSSGTPTGGNTIYF.

There are many counts of this clonotype. This sequence joins TRBV5-1 and TRBJ1-2; tentatively, D is TRBD1 (6 bases). Germline CDR1 reads SGHRS; CDR2 reads YFSETQ. Trimming took 0 bases from V and 4 from J, leaving 10 bases between them. CDR3 length: 14 residues. DNA of the CDR3: TGCGCCAGCAGCTTGGATACAGGGAGCTATGGCTACACCTTC. Translation gives CASSLDTGSYGYTF.

The CDR3 DNA sequence: TGTGCCAGTATCCCAGGGGCCAACGTCCTGACTTTC. Its protein product is CASIPGANVLTF. The rearrangement uses TRBV19 and TRBJ2-6; D unclear. The CDR3 has 12 amino acids. V gave up 7 bases and J gave up 4 bases, with 5 bases separating them. The germline V gene has CDR1 LNHDA and CDR2 SQIVND (reference sequence).